These 5 T cell receptor beta chains originate from one sample sequenced in a study of cytomegalovirus exposure and HLA in healthy donors. 60 Vbeta and 13 Jbeta primers were used in PCR. Assay used: immunoSEQ multiplex PCR; TCRdb lists only in-frame clones, some missing. The data contain about 150,000 clones, roughly 80% of them singletons. The sample consisted of PBMCs. These TCRs come from a woman aged 25 to 39 in good health and CMV-seronegative.

The rearrangement joins TRBV9 to TRBJ2-7; 10 nucleotides match TRBD2. Germline trimming cut 3 bases from V and 2 bases from J; bases unmatched to any gene: 5. The CDR3 sequence is 15 residues long. Germline V lookup: CDR1 SGDLS, CDR2 YYNGEE. CDR3 nucleotide sequence: TGTGCCAGCAGCGCTTCTAGCGGGGGCCCCTACGAGCAGTACTTC. Translated, it gives CASSASSGGPYEQYF.

The chain recombines TRBV5-5 with TRBJ1-5; the D is unclear. CDR1 is SGHKS, CDR2 YYEKEE, per germline (reference sequence). Between the trimmed V and J ends, which lost 0 bases and 2 bases, there was a span of 12 bases. The CDR3 contains 16 residues. This CDR3 reads CASSLESGRRNQPQHF. CDR3 DNA: TGTGCCAGCAGCTTGGAGTCGGGGAGGCGCAATCAGCCCCAGCATTTT.

Concerning this clone itself: This CDR3 is also generated by other DNA sequences in the sample. The chain carries TRBV9 and TRBJ2-1, with 10 bases matching TRBD2. The CDR3 is made up of 15 amino acids. Losses at the gene ends were 5 bases for V and 0 bases for J; bases not matched to a gene: 2. Germline-derived CDR1 and CDR2 are SGDLS and YYNGEE. This CDR3 is CASSRTSGSYNEQFF. The CDR3 DNA reads as TGTGCCAGCAGTCGGACTAGCGGCTCCTACAATGAGCAGTTCTTC.

The chain uses TRBV19 and TRBJ2-7, with TRBD1 identical over 7 bases. The CDR3 consists of 13 residues. The germline gives CDR1 LNHDA, CDR2 SQIVND (reference sequence). V trimming: 6 bases; J trimming: 1 base; junction bases outside the gene matches: 3. In DNA form, the CDR3 reads TGTGCCAGTAGGGACAGGCTTTCCTACGAGCAGTACTTC. As protein: CASRDRLSYEQYF.

This clone came up a few times. The rearrangement uses TRBV4-1 and TRBJ1-2; D gene ambiguous. Germline lookup yields CDR1 MGHRA and CDR2 YSYEKL. The CDR3 totals 15 residues. V dropped 1 base and J dropped 5 bases, with 14 bases sitting between them. The CDR3 DNA follows: TGCGCCAGCAGCCAAGTCATGTCGGGTTATTATGGCTACACCTTC. It codes for CASSQVMSGYYGYTF.